Detailed here is one T cell receptor beta chain. The libraries were made with immunoSEQ v3.0 at survey level. Method: immunoSEQ multiplex PCR; TCRdb's copy keeps in-frame clones and lacks some. The data hold roughly 33,000 clones, with around 80% observed a single time. The data originate from a study of long-term antiretroviral therapy in people with HIV. Germline V gene data show CDR1 as LNHDA and CDR2 as SQIVND (reference sequence). The V segment lost 3 bases and the J segment 0 bases; nucleotides outside the gene matches: 2. The CDR3 is 15 residues long. The source was unsorted PBMCs, collected 3.1 years after starting antiretroviral therapy. This receptor was taken from a woman in her 50s with HIV. The J gene is TRBJ1-5, the V gene TRBV19, with 7 bases matching TRBD1. This CDR3 reads CASSIRTGSNQPQHF. DNA for the CDR3: TGTGCCAGTAGTATTCGGACAGGTAGCAATCAGCCCCAGCATTTT.